This T cell receptor (beta chain) was retrieved from a study of technical replicates of blood from several donors. Clones were sequenced by immunoSEQ multiplex PCR, and TCRdb holds only the in-frame ones, with some missing. The repertoire holds about 13,000 clones, with 70% to 80% as singletons. Trimming removed 5 bases from V and 4 bases from J, with 16 bases in between. The CDR3 has 14 residues. Germline lookup yields CDR1 SGHRS and CDR2 YFSETQ. The sample holds one count of this clone. The TCR originated in a human donor in good health. This sequence joins TRBV5-1 and TRBJ2-7; weak D call: TRBD1 (5 bases). Sequencing used PBMCs. The CDR3 loop reads CASSSGQTEYEQYF. The CDR3 DNA reads as TGCGCCAGCAGTTCTGGACAAACCGAGTACGAGCAGTACTTC. The full variable domain, its missing parts supplied by reference TRBV5-1 and TRBJ2-7, is KAGVTQTPRYLIKTRGQQVTLSCSPISGHRSVSWYQQTPGQGLQFLFEYFSETQRNKGNFPGRFSGRQFSNSRSEMNVSTLELGDSALYLCASSSGQTEYEQYFGPGTRLTVT.